This note documents a single T cell receptor (beta chain) sequence. How the authors handled the data: Cell counts per sample came from amplifying reference gene primers. The table came from immunoSEQ multiplex PCR; TCRdb's copy has only in-frame clones and leaves some out. D and trimming were read from the DNA, whereas the V and J calls and clone size are those reported in that table. The table lists under 150,000 clones, 85% to 90% of them singletons, with 2% to 3% in the top ten. The record originates from a study of blood T cell repertoires in COVID-19. Background on the study: Samples came from the United States, Italy and Spain, spanning acute and convalescent COVID-19.

V lost 4 bases and J lost 0, with 13 bases in between. The CDR3 is made up of 16 amino acids. Looked up from germline, CDR1 is MNHEY and CDR2 is SVGAGI. The source material was peripheral blood. The TCR was taken from a man over 45 with active COVID-19. The rearrangement uses TRBV6-5 and TRBJ1-3; the D gene is possibly TRBD1 (6 bases). The CDR3 nucleotides are TGTGCCAGCAGTTCCTCATGGGACACCTCTGGAAACACCATATATTTT. Its translation: CASSSSWDTSGNTIYF.